Each of the 9 T cell receptor beta chains below was sequenced from the same sample in a study of T cells after yellow fever vaccination. TCRdb redid the calling of the 5' RACE reads with MiXCR, one entry per CDR3 protein. This table has around 320,000 distinct CDR3 sequences, approximately 8% appearing once. This specimen was CD4+ T cells sorted from PBMCs, taken 5 days after the yellow fever booster vaccination. The receptors originated from a young man who received the YFV17D yellow fever vaccine.

This clonotype was seen repeatedly, ten times or more. The chain joins TRBV5-1 to TRBJ2-3, with D unclear. Per the germline V gene, CDR1 is SGHRS and CDR2 is YFSETQ. V shed 3 bases and J shed 3 bases, with 8 bases lying between them. This CDR3 comprises 13 residues. CDR3 bases: TGCGCCAGCAGCTCTGCAGAGACAGATACGCAGTATTTT. The encoded protein is CASSSAETDTQYF.

The rearrangement joins TRBV6-9 to TRBJ2-2, with D unclear. The CDR3 covers 14 residues. The V gene's germline CDR1 is MNHGY and CDR2 SVAAGI. V lost 6 bases to trimming and J lost 2 bases, with 10 bases between them. The CDR3 bases are TGTGCCAGCAGCAGAAACAGAAACACCGGGGAGCTGTTTTTT. Amino acid sequence: CASSRNRNTGELFF.

This clonotype was counted at least ten times. The chain uses TRBV7-9 and TRBJ2-3; no firm D call. CDR1 is SEHNR and CDR2 is FQNEAQ in the germline V gene (reference sequence). With 3 bases removed from V and 2 bases from J, the gap between germline ends came to 3 bases. The CDR3 is made up of 12 amino acids. The CDR3 spells CASSFNTDTQYF. CDR3 bases: TGTGCCAGCAGCTTTAACACAGATACGCAGTATTTT.

The chain has TRBV29-1 and TRBJ2-1; 10 bases are shared with TRBD1. The CDR3 contains 13 residues. Looked up from germline, CDR1 is SQVTM and CDR2 is ANQGSEA. V lost 4 bases to trimming and J lost 3 bases; unmatched junction nucleotides: 0. The chain's CDR3 is CSVGDRGYNEQFF. CDR3 DNA sequence: TGCAGCGTTGGGGACAGGGGCTACAATGAGCAGTTCTTC.

In this sample, this clonotype turned up a few times. The rearrangement joins TRBV6-5 to TRBJ1-1; the D gene is possibly TRBD1 (5 bases). CDR3 size: 14 residues. Germline-derived CDR1 and CDR2 are MNHEY and SVGAGI. Trimming cost V 4 bases and J 11 bases, with 20 bases left between them. CDR3 amino acids: CASSLPDGRGIAFF. The CDR3 DNA sequence: TGTGCCAGCAGTTTGCCCGACGGGAGGGGTATTGCTTTCTTT.

The chain recombines TRBV5-1 with TRBJ1-1; D ambiguous. The V and J ends lost 4 bases and 0 bases respectively, with 13 bases between them. The CDR3 runs to 15 residues. Germline CDR1 SGHRS, CDR2 YFSETQ. CDR3 DNA sequence: TGCGCCAGCAGCCCCCAGGCGTCCATGAACACTGAAGCTTTCTTT. It codes for CASSPQASMNTEAFF.

This chain uses TRBV7-2 with TRBJ2-7, with 7 bases identical to TRBD1. Germline CDR1 is SGHTA and CDR2 is FQGNSA. Losses at the gene ends were 4 bases for V and 5 bases for J; bases not matched to a gene: 5. The CDR3 length is 13 residues. The CDR3 region has the DNA TGTGCCAGCAGCTGGACAGGAGACGACGAGCAGTACGTC. Translation: CASSWTGDDEQYV.

In this sample, this clonotype turned up a few times. The chain couples TRBV5-1 to TRBJ2-5, with 7 nucleotides matching TRBD1. Germline trimming cut 2 bases from V and 2 bases from J; bases unmatched to any gene: 6. CDR3 length: 15 amino acids. CDR1 is SGHRS and CDR2 is YFSETQ in the germline V gene. CDR3 in DNA: TGCGCCAGCAGCTTCACCCGGGGACAGCAAGAGACCCAGTACTTC. This sequence encodes CASSFTRGQQETQYF.

This clonotype was recorded at least ten times. J is TRBJ2-7 and V is TRBV28; D call uncertain. Germline V gives CDR1 MDHEN, CDR2 SYDVKM. CDR3 length: 13 amino acids. V lost 7 bases and J 6 bases, leaving 16 bases between the germline ends. CDR3 in DNA: TGTGCCAGCACTACCGACCGGGCCGGCGAGCAGTACGTC. Amino acids: CASTTDRAGEQYV.